This T cell receptor beta chain was observed in a study of technical replicates of blood from a handful of donors. The CDR3 extends over 14 amino acids. With 2 bases clipped from V and 7 bases from J, the junction kept 3 bases outside the gene matches. Germline-derived CDR1 and CDR2 are LNHNV and YYDKDF (reference sequence). The method was immunoSEQ multiplex PCR; TCRdb's version includes in-frame clones alone and lacks a portion of them. The sample has approximately 69,000 clones, roughly 96% seen once. The chain combines TRBV15 with TRBJ2-7; 12 nucleotides match TRBD2. The receptor's source is a human donor in good health. Material for sequencing was T cells isolated from PBMCs. Here the CDR3 reads CATSRLGLAGEQYF. CDR3 nucleotide sequence: TGTGCCACCAGCAGATTAGGACTAGCGGGAGAGCAGTACTTC. The entire variable domain, with the rest obtained from reference TRBV15 and TRBJ2-7, is as follows: DAMVIQNPRYQVTQFGKPVTLSCSQTLNHNVMYWYQQKSSQAPKLLFHYYDKDFNNEADTPDNFQSRRPNTSFCFLDIRSPGLGDTAMYLCATSRLGLAGEQYFGPGTRLTVT.